This TCR beta chain was observed in a study of early T cells in non-severe SARS-CoV-2 infection. MiXCR was run by TCRdb on the 5' RACE reads, yielding one entry per CDR3 protein. This table holds 90,000 to 100,000 distinct CDR3 sequences, under 15% found once. Germline V gene data show CDR1 as MGHDK and CDR2 as SYGVNS. Trimming removed 10 bases from V and 4 bases from J; junction bases left unmatched: 6. This CDR3 spans 13 amino acids. This clonotype originated in an adult who was a healthcare worker with PCR-confirmed SARS-CoV-2 infection or an uninfected control (not recorded which). This chain connects TRBV25-1 to TRBJ1-1, with TRBD1 matching 10 bases. Sequenced input: whole blood. The CDR3 DNA is TGTGCCACCAAGGGACAGGGGAGCACTGAAGCTTTCTTT. Translation: CATKGQGSTEAFF.